This T cell receptor beta chain was captured in a study of blood T cell repertoires in COVID-19. Study as a whole: Material from acute and convalescent COVID-19 was sourced from the United States, Italy and Spain. The cDNA or gDNA used as material had been derived from T cells, B-cell-depleted T cells, or PBMCs.

Original processing methods: Amplifying reference gene primers gave estimates of nucleated cell counts. The data were produced by immunoSEQ multiplex PCR, yet TCRdb's version contains in-frame clones alone and is incomplete. V and J calls and clone size are as listed in that table; D and trimming were resolved from the DNA. The table lists under 300,000 clones, around 80% of them singletons. The source is a man aged 40-49 years who had recovered from COVID-19. Sequenced: peripheral blood.

This chain's CDR3 is CASSPPQRGTEDYGYTF. The CDR3 DNA is TGTGCCAGCAGCCCGCCGCAAAGGGGGACAGAGGACTATGGCTACACCTTC. The genes are TRBV28 and TRBJ1-2; TRBD1 matches at 7 bases. Germline V gene sequence: CDR1 MDHEN, CDR2 SYDVKM. This CDR3 is built from 17 residues. V gave up 6 bases and J gave up 3 bases; unmatched junction bases: 16.